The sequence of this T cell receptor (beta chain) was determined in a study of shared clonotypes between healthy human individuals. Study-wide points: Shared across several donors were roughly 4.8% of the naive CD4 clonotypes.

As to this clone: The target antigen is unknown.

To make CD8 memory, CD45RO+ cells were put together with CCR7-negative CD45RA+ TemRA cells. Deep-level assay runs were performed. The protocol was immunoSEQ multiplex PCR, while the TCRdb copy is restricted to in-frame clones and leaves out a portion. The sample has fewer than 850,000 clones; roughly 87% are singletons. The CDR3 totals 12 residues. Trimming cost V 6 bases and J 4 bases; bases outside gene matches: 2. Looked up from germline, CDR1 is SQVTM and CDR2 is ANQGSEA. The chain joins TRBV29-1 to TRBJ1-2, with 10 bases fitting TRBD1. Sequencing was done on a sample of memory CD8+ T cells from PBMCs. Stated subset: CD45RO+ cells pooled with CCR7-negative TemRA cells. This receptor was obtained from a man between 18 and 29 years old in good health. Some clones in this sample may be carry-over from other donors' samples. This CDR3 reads CSVWTGGYGYTF. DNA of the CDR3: TGCAGCGTGTGGACAGGGGGCTATGGCTACACCTTC. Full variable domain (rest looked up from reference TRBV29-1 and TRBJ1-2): SAVISQKPSRDICQRGTSLTIQCQVDSQVTMMFWYRQQPGQSLTLIATANQGSEATYESGFVIDKFPISRPNLTFSTLTVSNMSPEDSSIYLCSVWTGGYGYTFGSGTRLTVV.